A single sample gave rise to the 25 T cell receptor beta chains below, sequenced in a study of T-cell reconstitution after alpha-beta-depleted transplantation in children. Antigens of these TCRs are unknown. Whole-study results and caveats: Among T cells one year after transplant, newly produced cells accounted for most counts and diversity.

The library targeted TCRbeta and was prepared with unique molecular identifiers. TCRdb analysed the PCR reads with MiXCR anew, one entry per CDR3 protein. The repertoire holds about 300,000 distinct CDR3 sequences, with over 7.5% as singletons. The specimen was peripheral blood, collected 360 days after TCRalphabeta/CD19-depleted stem cell transplant. These receptors originate from a female patient between 2 and 10 years old who had a stem cell transplant for Fanconi anemia, so the T cells may come from the graft donor.

This clonotype came up many times. The chain uses TRBV20-1 and TRBJ2-1; no reliable D call. The CDR3 loop spans 10 amino acids. Trimming removed 6 bases at V and 4 bases at J, with 4 bases between. Germline CDR1 reads DFQATT; CDR2 reads SNEGSKA (reference sequence). The CDR3 spells CSAQYNEQFF. DNA for the CDR3: TGCAGTGCACAATACAATGAGCAGTTCTTC.

There are many counts of this clonotype. The V call is TRBV20-1, the J call TRBJ2-3; no definite D call. The V gene's germline CDR1 is DFQATT and CDR2 SNEGSKA (reference sequence). This CDR3 is built from 14 residues. Trimming took off 0 bases at V and 14 bases at J, with 21 bases between the two ends. CDR3 amino acids: CSARDGQELLDLYF. The CDR3 bases are TGCAGTGCTAGAGATGGGCAGGAACTTTTAGATCTGTATTTT.

DNA for the CDR3: TGTGCCAGCAGCCCGAGACCACTAGCGGGAGCCAGAGCCCCGATGTACAATGAGCAGTTCTTC. Amino acid sequence: CASSPRPLAGARAPMYNEQFF. V gene TRBV9 combines with J gene TRBJ2-1; 11 nucleotides agree with TRBD2. The V gene's germline CDR1 is SGDLS and CDR2 YYNGEE. With V trimmed by 4 bases and J by 4 bases, 22 bases remained unmatched. The CDR3 runs to 21 residues.

This clonotype occurred many times. The chain couples TRBV2 to TRBJ2-1; 9 nucleotides match TRBD1. This CDR3 spans 15 amino acids. Trimming at V came to 4 bases and at J to 1 base, leaving 2 bases not matched to a gene. Germline V gives CDR1 SNHLY, CDR2 FYNNEI. DNA of the CDR3: TGTGCCAGCAGTGGGGACAGGGCGTCCTACAATGAGCAGTTCTTC. Translating it yields CASSGDRASYNEQFF.

This clonotype has at least ten counts. The chain recombines TRBV5-1 with TRBJ1-2; TRBD1 matches at 9 bases. Germline V gene lookup returns CDR1 SGHRS and CDR2 YFSETQ. CDR3 length equals 15 residues. Trimming at V came to 1 base and at J to 4 bases, leaving 5 bases not matched to a gene. CDR3 residues: CASSLSPGQGYGYTF. The CDR3 region has the DNA TGCGCCAGCAGCTTGAGTCCGGGACAGGGCTATGGCTACACCTTC.

This clonotype was seen repeatedly, ten times or more. The CDR3 DNA is TGCAGATCGCAGCGGGGGCGCACAGATACGCAGTATTTT. Protein: CRSQRGRTDTQYF. The chain combines TRBV20-1 with TRBJ2-3, with 8 bases identical to TRBD2. The CDR3 is 13 amino acids. CDR1 is DFQATT and CDR2 is SNEGSKA in the germline V gene (reference sequence).

This clonotype was found many times. The chain combines TRBV7-8 with TRBJ1-4, with a weak D call TRBD1 (5 bases). Germline V gene sequence: CDR1 SGHVS, CDR2 FQNEAQ. Trimming cost V 5 bases and J 4 bases, with 14 bases left between them. The CDR3 runs to 15 residues. CDR3 coding DNA: TGTGCCAGCAGCCCTCCTGACAGTTTTAATGAAAAACTGTTTTTT. This sequence encodes CASSPPDSFNEKLFF.

The DNA for the CDR3 is TGTGCCACCAGTGATAACCTAGCCAAAAACATTCAGTACTTC. Protein sequence: CATSDNLAKNIQYF. The chain is built from TRBV24-1 and TRBJ2-4; D not certain. The CDR3 sequence is 14 residues long. V was trimmed by 3 bases and J by 0 bases, leaving 5 bases between them. Germline CDR1 KGHDR, CDR2 SFDVKD.

The rearrangement links TRBV2 to TRBJ2-1; TRBD2 agrees at 10 bases. The CDR3 runs to 15 residues. CDR1 and CDR2 from the germline V gene are SNHLY and FYNNEI. J was trimmed by 7 bases and V by 5 bases; bases with no gene match: 8. The CDR3 here is CASSQRGGLWNEQFF. In DNA form, the CDR3 reads TGTGCCAGCAGTCAGCGGGGGGGCCTTTGGAATGAGCAGTTCTTC. Full variable domain (rest looked up from reference TRBV2 and TRBJ2-1): EPEVTQTPSHQVTQMGQEVILRCVPISNHLYFYWYRQILGQKVEFLVSFYNNEISEKSEIFDDQFSVERPDGSNFTLKIRSTKLEDSAMYFCASSQRGGLWNEQFFGPGTRLTVL.

This clonotype came up many times. V and J are TRBV6-1 and TRBJ1-3, with D hard to call. Germline-derived CDR1 and CDR2 are MNHNS and SASEGT. Trimming removed 6 bases at V and 0 bases at J, with 12 bases between. There are 15 residues in the CDR3. The CDR3, as DNA: TGTGCCAGCAGCCTCACAGTGACCTCTGGAAACACCATATATTTT. Residues: CASSLTVTSGNTIYF.

This clonotype was seen repeatedly, ten times or more. CDR3 protein: CASSFLGGEQYV. As DNA, the CDR3 is TGTGCCAGCAGTTTTCTCGGGGGCGAGCAGTACGTC. The V call is TRBV12-3 or TRBV12-4, the J call TRBJ2-7; TRBD2 might be the D (6 bases). This CDR3 spans 12 amino acids. V lost 3 bases and J lost 6, with 9 bases in between.

This clonotype was recorded a few times. The chain combines TRBV14 with TRBJ2-7, with D possibly being TRBD2 (5 bases). The CDR3 spans 16 residues. Trimming shortened V by 1 base and J by 0 bases, and 13 bases separated the two germline ends. Germline V gene lookup returns CDR1 SGHDN and CDR2 FVKESK. For the CDR3, the DNA is TGTGCCAGCAGCCAAGTTAACGGGGTCTTCTCCTACGAGCAGTACTTC. It is translated as CASSQVNGVFSYEQYF.

This chain links TRBV20-1 with TRBJ1-4; no definite D call. The germline V gene encodes CDR1 DFQATT and CDR2 SNEGSKA (reference sequence). The CDR3 has 12 residues. Trimming shortened V by 6 bases and J by 8 bases, and 13 bases separated the two germline ends. In DNA, the CDR3 is TGCAGTGCCCACTCCGGAGAGGAAAAACTGTTTTTT. Translated: CSAHSGEEKLFF.

Ten or more counts support this clonotype. This rearrangement joins TRBV6-2 or TRBV6-3 to TRBJ2-6, with a possible D match to TRBD1 (6 bases). The CDR3 runs to 16 residues. Germline CDR1 is MNHEY and CDR2 is SVGEGT. V was pared by 10 bases and J by 1 base, with 17 bases between. The CDR3 DNA follows: TGTGCCACTCGACAGGCCTTTCTTTCTGGGGCCAACGTCCTGACTTTC. Its protein product is CATRQAFLSGANVLTF.

This clonotype was picked up many times. The chain couples TRBV28 to TRBJ1-5; possible D gene TRBD1, 6 bases. Germline CDR1 is MDHEN and CDR2 is SYDVKM. This CDR3 region has 13 residues. Deletions cut 7 bases from V and 0 bases from J, with 7 bases between. CDR3 nucleotide sequence: TGTGCCAGCAACAGGGATAGCAATCAGCCCCAGCATTTT. Protein sequence: CASNRDSNQPQHF.

This clonotype was detected only a few times. This sequence joins TRBV10-3 and TRBJ2-1, with D hard to call. The germline gives CDR1 ENHRY, CDR2 SYGVKD. V gave up 5 bases and J gave up 6 bases, with 8 bases separating them. The CDR3 sequence is 12 residues long. The CDR3 here is CAISSTSNEQFF. In DNA, the CDR3 is TGTGCCATCAGTTCGACGAGCAATGAGCAGTTCTTC.

This clonotype was counted many times. The rearrangement joins TRBV27 to TRBJ2-7; D ambiguous. Germline V gene sequence: CDR1 MNHEY, CDR2 SMNVEV (reference sequence). Between the trimmed V and J ends, which lost 7 bases and 1 base, there was a span of 8 bases. The CDR3 loop spans 12 amino acids. This CDR3 reads CASMFTSYEQYV. CDR3 in DNA: TGTGCCAGCATGTTCACATCCTACGAGCAGTACGTC.

This clonotype was recorded at least ten times. The chain employs TRBV20-1 and TRBJ2-7; tentative D call: TRBD1 (5 bases). V shed 4 bases and J shed 5 bases, with 15 bases lying between them. Per germline, CDR1 DFQATT and CDR2 SNEGSKA (reference sequence). CDR3 size: 13 residues. CDR3 amino acids: CSANTRVGNEQYF. In nucleotides, the CDR3 is TGCAGTGCTAATACCAGGGTTGGAAACGAGCAGTACTTC.

This clonotype has at least ten counts. V usage is TRBV28 and J usage is TRBJ2-3, with 13 bases that match TRBD2. Germline loops: CDR1 MDHEN, CDR2 SYDVKM. The CDR3 loop spans 16 amino acids. Trimming at V came to 4 bases and at J to 14 bases, leaving 15 bases not matched to a gene. For the CDR3, the DNA is TGTGCCAGCAGTTCCTACCCGGGACTAGCGGGACTGCTCGCGTATTTT. Amino acids: CASSSYPGLAGLLAYF.

In this sample, this clonotype turned up many times. The rearrangement links TRBV13 to TRBJ2-3; 11 nucleotides agree with TRBD1. Germline CDR1 is PRHDT and CDR2 is FYEKMQ (reference sequence). The CDR3 is made up of 15 amino acids. V shed 5 bases and J 6 bases; nucleotides not matched to a gene: 7. The CDR3, as DNA: TGTGCCAGCAGCCCCCGAAGGACAGGGGGCGATACGCAGTATTTT. It translates to CASSPRRTGGDTQYF.

This clonotype appeared a few times. This chain uses TRBV9 with TRBJ2-7, with 8 positions matching TRBD1. This CDR3 contains 15 residues. Germline CDR1 is SGDLS and CDR2 is YYNGEE. V dropped 5 bases and J dropped 3; count of bases not matched to a gene: 10. CDR3 amino acids: CASSPGQGPFYEQYF. For the CDR3, the DNA is TGTGCCAGCAGTCCCGGACAGGGACCTTTCTACGAGCAGTACTTC.

The table lists this clonotype with many counts. The rearrangement uses TRBV20-1 and TRBJ2-7, with 7 bases lining up with TRBD2. Germline lookup yields CDR1 DFQATT and CDR2 SNEGSKA (reference sequence). The CDR3 sequence is 13 residues long. The ends lost 7 bases at V and 7 bases at J; junction bases unmatched: 13. Here the CDR3 reads CSVRTSPTVEQYF. In DNA form, the CDR3 reads TGCAGTGTTAGGACTAGTCCTACGGTAGAGCAGTACTTC.

This clonotype was observed many times. The V and J genes are TRBV4-2 and TRBJ1-1; D may be TRBD1 (5 bases). The CDR3 is made up of 15 amino acids. Per the germline V gene, CDR1 is LGHNA and CDR2 is YNFKEQ. Trimming took 1 base from V and 1 from J, leaving 10 bases between them. CDR3 amino acids: CASSQVNRRNTEAFF. The CDR3 DNA sequence: TGTGCCAGCAGCCAAGTAAACAGGAGGAACACTGAAGCTTTCTTT.

This clonotype occurred many times. The chain uses TRBV3-1 and TRBJ2-1; tentative D call: TRBD1 (6 bases). The CDR3 is 16 amino acids. Between the trimmed V and J ends, which lost 1 base and 0 bases, there was a span of 10 bases. The V gene's germline CDR1 is LGHDT and CDR2 YNNKEL (reference sequence). CDR3 loop: CASSQGPDSSYNEQFF. The CDR3 nucleotides are TGTGCCAGCAGCCAAGGTCCGGACAGCTCCTACAATGAGCAGTTCTTC.

Concerning this clonotype itself: With a much larger clone just one base away, this may be a read error. This rearrangement joins TRBV12-3 or TRBV12-4 to TRBJ2-6; D gene ambiguous. The CDR3 covers 15 residues. The CDR3 region is CATKASVAGTNVLTF. The CDR3 DNA sequence: TGTGCCACCAAAGCGAGTGTTGCTGGGACCAACGTCCTGACTTTC.